The 21 T cell receptor beta chains reported below all come from one sample, sequenced in a study of T cells in Graves' hyperthyroidism and ophthalmopathy. Amplification targeted TCR beta CDR3 regions from RNA transcripts. The HTBI set primed first-round TCR CDR3 RT-PCR. TCRdb called the multiplex PCR reads again in MiXCR, with one record for every CDR3 protein. The sample includes some 550,000 distinct CDR3 sequences, about a sixth of them seen just once. Sequencing was carried out using blood. The source is a woman aged 40-49 years with Graves' ophthalmopathy.

V and J are TRBV19 and TRBJ2-2; D is uncertain. Trimming removed 7 bases from V and 6 bases from J, with 12 bases in between. The CDR3 contains 13 residues. Germline V gene sequence: CDR1 LNHDA, CDR2 SQIVND (reference sequence). The CDR3 sequence is CASTSYNAGELFF. For the CDR3, the DNA is TGTGCCAGTACCTCGTATAACGCCGGGGAGCTGTTTTTT.

This clonotype showed up just a few times. This likely comes from a read error, as the CDR3 has no conserved phenylalanine or tryptophan at its end. The CDR3 spells CASSFTPGTANTGELFS. The DNA for the CDR3 is TGCGCCAGCAGCTTCACCCCGGGGACAGCCAACACCGGGGAGCTGTTTTCT. This chain joins TRBV5-1 and TRBJ2-2; 7 bases line up with TRBD1. The CDR3 runs to 17 residues. Trimming at V came to 2 bases and at J to 2 bases, leaving 9 bases not matched to a gene. Germline V CDR1 and CDR2: SGHRS, YFSETQ.

This rearrangement joins TRBV12-3 or TRBV12-4 to TRBJ1-1; no definite D call. The CDR3 is 12 amino acids. The germline V and J ends were trimmed by 4 bases and 5 bases, with 8 bases remaining between them. The CDR3 DNA reads as TGTGCCAGCAGTTCAATGGGGACTGAAGCTTTCTTT. Protein: CASSSMGTEAFF.

This clonotype was found once. This chain joins TRBV13 and TRBJ2-1; 12 bases fit TRBD2. The germline CDR1 and CDR2 sequences are PRHDT and FYEKMQ (reference sequence). Unmatched junction bases numbered 12, after V lost 5 bases and J lost 7 bases. CDR3 length: 17 amino acids. CDR3 residues: CASSARLAGESGNEQFF. The CDR3 nucleotides read TGTGCCAGCAGCGCCAGACTAGCGGGAGAATCAGGGAATGAGCAGTTCTTC.

At least ten counts were recorded for this clonotype. The J gene is TRBJ2-2, the V gene TRBV28; D gene uncertain. Trimming shortened V by 6 bases and J by 4 bases, and 15 bases separated the two germline ends. Germline values: CDR1 MDHEN, CDR2 SYDVKM. The CDR3 runs 15 residues. The CDR3 nucleotides read TGTGCCAGCAGGGAACTGGGTCGTGGCACCGGGGAGCTGTTTTTT. Residues: CASRELGRGTGELFF.

This clonotype was recorded at least ten times. The V gene is TRBV20-1, the J gene TRBJ2-1; tentatively, D is TRBD2 (6 bases). Germline V gene lookup returns CDR1 DFQATT and CDR2 SNEGSKA (reference sequence). This CDR3 comprises 16 residues. The V gene lost 0 bases and the J gene lost 2 bases, with 14 bases spanning the gap. CDR3 residues: CSARDGAGGAYNEQFF. The CDR3 DNA reads TGCAGTGCTAGAGATGGAGCGGGCGGGGCCTACAATGAGCAGTTCTTC.

There are a few counts of this clonotype. The chain joins TRBV7-2 to TRBJ2-1; unclear D gene. This CDR3 region has 14 residues. Germline CDR1 reads SGHTA; CDR2 reads FQGNSA. V was clipped by 5 bases and J by 0 bases, with 8 bases between them. The CDR3 bases are TGTGCCAGCAGCGCCGTTTTCTCCTACAATGAGCAGTTCTTC. Its translation: CASSAVFSYNEQFF.

This clonotype was seen at least ten times. The rearrangement joins TRBV6-1 to TRBJ1-5; D is undetermined. Germline CDR1 reads MNHNS; CDR2 reads SASEGT. The CDR3 is made up of 15 amino acids. V was cut by 5 bases and J by 7 bases, with 18 bases left in between. CDR3 amino acids: CASSFSDGREQPQHF. CDR3 nucleotides: TGTGCCAGCAGTTTTTCTGACGGGCGGGAACAGCCCCAGCATTTT.

This clonotype was seen ten or more times. The V call is TRBV12-3 or TRBV12-4, the J call TRBJ2-1, with D maybe TRBD2 (5 bases). CDR3 size: 13 residues. V lost 6 bases and J lost 5, with 11 bases in between. This chain's CDR3 is CASSQLENNEQFF. CDR3 DNA: TGTGCCAGCAGCCAACTAGAGAACAATGAGCAGTTCTTC.

Many counts were recorded for this clonotype. The V and J genes are TRBV28 and TRBJ1-5; the D gene is possibly TRBD1 (5 bases). V lost 2 bases, J lost 7 bases, and 9 bases lay in between. CDR1 is MDHEN and CDR2 is SYDVKM in the germline V gene. The CDR3 loop spans 13 amino acids. The CDR3 bases are TGTGCCAGCAGTTTACCCGGGGACCAGCCCCAGCATTTT. It yields the protein CASSLPGDQPQHF.

This clonotype was recorded at least ten times. The rearrangement joins TRBV28 to TRBJ1-1, with TRBD1 matching over 11 bases. Germline CDR1 and CDR2: MDHEN and SYDVKM. The CDR3 loop spans 17 amino acids. The V gene end was trimmed by 5 bases and the J gene end by 3 bases; junction bases not matched to a gene: 11. The CDR3 reads CASSPGGGTGGYTEAFF. In DNA, the CDR3 is TGTGCCAGCAGTCCGGGGGGCGGGACAGGGGGATACACTGAAGCTTTCTTT.

Concerning this clonotype itself: This is likely an artifact of a read error, given a far larger clone one base away. The chain links TRBV28 to TRBJ2-7; TRBD1 or TRBD2 may be the D gene (5 bases each). From germline, CDR1 is MDHEN and CDR2 SYDVKM. The CDR3 is 12 residues long. CDR3: CASSFRGYELYF. CDR3 in DNA: TGTGCCAGCAGTTTTCGGGGCTACGAGCTGTACTTC.

This clonotype was seen only a few times. V is TRBV30 and J is TRBJ2-6, with unresolved D. Germline V gives CDR1 GTSNPN, CDR2 SVGIG (reference sequence). V lost 8 bases and J lost 0, with 11 bases in between. This CDR3 is built from 14 residues. CDR3 nucleotides: TGTGCCATAAGGTGGGGCTCTGGGGCCAACGTCCTGACTTTC. Translation gives CAIRWGSGANVLTF. The full variable domain, with the rest looked up from reference TRBV30 and TRBJ2-6, is SQTIHQWPATLVQPVGSPLSLECTVEGTSNPNLYWYRQAAGRGLQLLFYSVGIGQISSEVPQNLSASRPQDRQFILSSKKLLLSDSGFYLCAIRWGSGANVLTFGAGSRLTVL.

The rearrangement links TRBV24-1 to TRBJ2-7; TRBD2 might be the D (6 bases). V lost 6 bases and J lost 0, with 8 bases in between. CDR3 size: 13 residues. Germline V gene sequence: CDR1 KGHDR, CDR2 SFDVKD. The CDR3: CATSPGSSYEQYF. CDR3 DNA sequence: TGTGCCACCAGTCCCGGGAGCTCCTACGAGCAGTACTTC.

This clonotype occurred many times. The V and J genes are TRBV11-2 and TRBJ2-2, with 7 bases matching TRBD2. Unmatched junction bases numbered 2, after V lost 0 bases and J lost 1 base. This CDR3 region has 16 residues. Germline V lookup: CDR1 SGHAT, CDR2 FQNNGV. CDR3 DNA: TGTGCCAGCAGCTTAGAAGGCGGGGGGAACACCGGGGAGCTGTTTTTT. This encodes CASSLEGGGNTGELFF.

The rearrangement joins TRBV6-1 to TRBJ1-5; tentative D call: TRBD1 (5 bases). Trimming removed 6 bases from V and 6 bases from J, with 12 bases in between. CDR1 and CDR2 from the germline V gene are MNHNS and SASEGT. The CDR3 sequence is 13 residues long. The CDR3 spells CASRRERGQPQHF. CDR3 coding DNA: TGTGCCAGCAGGAGGGAGAGGGGTCAGCCCCAGCATTTT.

This clonotype came up a few times. The DNA of the CDR3 is TGCGCCAGCGGGGCAGGGAGTCGCCAAGAGACCCAGTACTTC. It codes for CASGAGSRQETQYF. The chain employs TRBV5-1 and TRBJ2-5, with D perhaps matching TRBD1 or TRBD2 (5 bases each). The length of the CDR3 is 14 residues. The germline gives CDR1 SGHRS, CDR2 YFSETQ. Trimming pared 7 bases from V and 1 base from J, leaving 14 bases between.

J is TRBJ1-2 and V is TRBV10-3, with D possibly matching TRBD1 (5 bases). Germline V gene data show CDR1 as ENHRY and CDR2 as SYGVKD. This CDR3 has 14 residues. The V end was cut by 2 bases, the J end by 7 bases, with 14 bases between. CDR3 DNA: TGTGCCATCAGTGAGGTGGCAGGGAGCCGTGGCTACACCTTC. Translation: CAISEVAGSRGYTF.

This clonotype occurred a few times. The V call is TRBV20-1, the J call TRBJ1-6; the D is unclear. The CDR3 length is 14 residues. V lost 5 bases and J lost 5, with 13 bases in between. Germline V gene sequence: CDR1 DFQATT, CDR2 SNEGSKA (reference sequence). The CDR3 DNA reads TGCAGTGCTCGAAGCCCGGATAATAATTCACCCCTCCACTTT. Its translation: CSARSPDNNSPLHF.

This clonotype was detected a few times. J is TRBJ2-3 and V is TRBV29-1; no clear D. CDR3 length: 11 residues. Germline CDR1 is SQVTM and CDR2 is ANQGSEA. Trimming removed 7 bases at V and 4 bases at J, with 9 bases between. As DNA, the CDR3 is TGCAGCGCCCCGTCCCCAGATACGCAGTATTTT. Translation: CSAPSPDTQYF.

Many counts were recorded for this clonotype. This chain connects TRBV5-1 to TRBJ2-1, with D maybe TRBD1 (7 bases). V gave up 5 bases and J gave up 8 bases, with 17 bases separating them. Germline CDR1 reads SGHRS; CDR2 reads YFSETQ. The CDR3 consists of 14 residues. As DNA, the CDR3 is TGCGCCAGCAGTCGGGGGCAGGGGGTTTATGAGCAGTTCTTC. Amino acid sequence: CASSRGQGVYEQFF.